This T cell receptor (beta chain) was recovered during a study of blood T cell repertoires in COVID-19 (dated by TCRdb to 2019 to 2021). For context, the study as a whole: Samples covering the acute and convalescent phases of COVID-19 were provided by collaborators in the United States, Italy and Spain. The material from the prospective study consisted of cDNA or gDNA derived from T cells, B-cell-depleted T cells, or PBMCs. The dataset comprised deeply sampled blood TCRbeta repertoires from subjects exposed to, actively infected with, or recovered from COVID-19. The repertoires were made available in a free public database intended to serve as a resource for research on the immune response to SARS-CoV-2. Samples came from the ongoing ImmuneRACE study (first 160 participants) plus 1,254 subjects from 6 global collaborators. A de-identified subject ID, COVID-19 status, age in years and sex were almost always included in the sample metadata. HLA class I and class II types, where available, came from metadata supplied by the sample provider rather than from assay-based typing.

TCRbeta CDR3 regions were amplified from genomic DNA using the immunoSEQ Assay, a bias-controlled multiplex PCR. The study's own analysis went as follows. Within the assay, amplification of reference gene primers was used to estimate how many nucleated cells each sample contained. To quantify the absolute abundance of each unique TCRbeta CDR3 rearrangement, sequence reads were collapsed and filtered. For each sample, productive Simpson clonality was calculated as the square root of Simpson's diversity index over productive rearrangements. The source is immuneACCESS, and TCRdb retained only in-frame sequences with V and J called. Part of the clones is not carried over; for the studies checked, unresolved V genes explain less than half of this, and the remainder is unexplained. The V and J calls and clone size were taken over from that table, and D and trimming were inferred from the DNA. The sample table shows approximately 20,000 clones, and 65% to 90% are seen once. 48% of the sample lies in the top ten.

Trimming at the junction amounts to 2 bases on V and 4 bases on J, and the germline ends lie 4 bases apart. Per the germline V gene (reference sequence), SGHNT is the CDR1 and YYREEE is the CDR2. Inclusive of the bounding cysteine and phenylalanine, the CDR3 is 12 residues long. Of the read, only the CDR3 DNA is kept; its 36 bases are in frame from base 1. The study at large found these results: The amount of clinical and demographic metadata varied by source and participant and was provided uncurated.

As regards this clone: This clone's antigen is unknown. One base away there is no much larger clone; base qualities are not given.

Each collaborating institution followed its own protocols to collect whole blood in K2EDTA tubes. For TCRbeta analysis, collaborators shipped samples as frozen whole blood, isolated PBMCs, or DNA extracted from either of those sample types. This TCR derives from a man between 65 and 80 years old with acute or convalescent COVID-19. The specimen sequenced was peripheral blood. The sequence joins TRBV5-4 to TRBJ2-1; no confident D gene assignment can be made. The sequence in DNA is TGTGCCAGCAGCTTTCAGTACAATGAGCAGTTCTTC. It encodes CASSFQYNEQFF.